This T cell receptor beta chain was recovered during a study of blood T cells in healthy people across ages. The overall study: Every two T cells gave about one barcoded beta molecule via template switching.

Germline V gene lookup returns CDR1 LGHDT and CDR2 YNNKEL (reference sequence). V lost 4 bases, J lost 7 bases, and 11 bases lay in between. The CDR3 loop spans 14 amino acids. With a J-beta primer mix and a sample-barcoded 5' primer, a second PCR ran about 7 to 12 cycles. TCRdb called the 5' RACE reads again in MiXCR, with one record for every CDR3 protein. This sample has almost 1 million distinct CDR3 sequences, with roughly 50% found just once. This clonotype is a singleton in its sample. Its cognate antigen is unknown. General study points: Estimated diversity, derived from one million T cells, was regarded as an underestimate.

The receptor's source is a woman aged 60-70 years in good health. The sample comprised blood. The chain carries TRBV3-1 and TRBJ1-6; the D is unclear. The CDR3 sequence is CASSLRGQNSPLHF. The CDR3 DNA follows: TGTGCCAGCAGCCTCCGCGGGCAAAATTCACCCCTCCACTTT.